The entry that follows covers one TCR beta chain sequence. Its specificity is not known. These data are taken from a study of T cells in Graves' hyperthyroidism and ophthalmopathy. General study findings and limits: It was a median approximately six months before onset that the model predicted ophthalmopathy. Most thyroid clonotypes expanded above 0.001 appeared in blood too.

Uncontrolled infection, other autoimmune disease, pregnancy or lactation barred patients from enrollment. It was RNA transcripts that yielded the amplified TCR beta CDR3 regions. The study used the HTBI primer set for a first-round RT-PCR of the TCR CDR3. MiXCR, applied by TCRdb to the multiplex PCR reads, yields one record per CDR3 protein. Here the sample spans 300,000 to 350,000 distinct CDR3 sequences, approximately 22% being singletons. CDR3 length: 15 amino acids. Losses at the gene ends were 1 base for V and 6 bases for J; bases not matched to a gene: 4. The germline CDR1 and CDR2 sequences are LGHNA and YSLEER.

This receptor was taken from a woman aged 50 to 60 with Graves' hyperthyroidism. This sequence joins TRBV4-3 and TRBJ1-4; TRBD1 matches 8 bases. The sequenced material came from blood. The CDR3 loop is CASSQVPGGDEKLFF. The CDR3 coding sequence is TGCGCCAGCAGCCAAGTCCCAGGGGGCGATGAAAAACTGTTTTTT.